The 8 T cell receptor beta chains below were found in one sample sequenced in a study of T cell responses to AZD1222 COVID-19 vaccine. TCRdb's table, derived via immunoSEQ multiplex PCR, lists solely in-frame clones and lacks some. The sample consists of more than 250,000 clones, more than 85% of them appearing once. The input for sequencing was peripheral blood, taken on day 0 of AZD1222 vaccination. The receptors were gathered from an adult in good health.

Concerning this clone itself: An end of the junction does not agree with germline; a read error may underlie this. This chain joins TRBV7-2 and TRBJ2-1, with D unclear. The CDR3 extends over 13 amino acids. Germline values: CDR1 SGHTA, CDR2 FQGNSA. DNA for the CDR3: TGTGCCAGCAGCCCCGGAACCTATAATGAGCAGTTCTTC. This codes for CASSPGTYNEQFF.

The rearrangement uses TRBV5-4 and TRBJ2-5, with TRBD1 matching over 10 bases. J gave up 3 bases and V 4 bases, and 6 bases lay outside the gene matches. CDR3 length equals 15 residues. Looked up from germline, CDR1 is SGHNT and CDR2 is YYREEE (reference sequence). CDR3 amino acids: CASSLPGTGEETQYF. As DNA, the CDR3 is TGTGCCAGCAGCCTCCCCGGGACAGGGGAAGAGACCCAGTACTTC. Using reference TRBV5-4 and TRBJ2-5 for the parts outside the CDR3, the full variable domain is ETGVTQSPTHLIKTRGQQVTLRCSSQSGHNTVSWYQQALGQGPQFIFQYYREEENGRGNFPPRFSGLQFPNYSSELNVNALELDDSALYLCASSLPGTGEETQYFGPGTRLLVL.

V gene TRBV3-1 (or the pseudogene TRBV3-2) combines with J gene TRBJ2-5; no firm D call. Trimming shortened V by 4 bases and J by 1 base, and 10 bases separated the two germline ends. This CDR3 is built from 14 residues. Germline values: CDR1 LGHDT, CDR2 YNNKEL (reference sequence). Here the CDR3 reads CASSPQASQETQYF. The DNA of the CDR3 is TGTGCCAGCAGCCCTCAGGCTAGCCAAGAGACCCAGTACTTC.

The rearrangement joins TRBV28 to TRBJ1-1, with a weak D call TRBD1 (5 bases). CDR1 is MDHEN and CDR2 is SYDVKM in the germline V gene. The CDR3 is 15 residues long. V gave up 4 bases and J gave up 6 bases, with 18 bases separating them. The CDR3 here is CASSSSKAGVAEAFF. For the CDR3, the DNA is TGTGCCAGCAGTTCCTCAAAAGCGGGGGTGGCTGAAGCTTTCTTT.

The table lists this clone with a few counts. The chain carries TRBV28 and TRBJ2-1, with a weak D call TRBD1 (7 bases). Looked up from germline, CDR1 is MDHEN and CDR2 is SYDVKM. CDR3 length equals 17 residues. Trimming took 0 bases from V and 1 from J, leaving 13 bases between them. CDR3 loop: CASSLWAAGGSYNEQFF. CDR3 sequence (DNA): TGTGCCAGCAGTTTATGGGCCGCAGGGGGGTCCTACAATGAGCAGTTCTTC.

This chain uses TRBV6-2 or TRBV6-3 with TRBJ2-7, with 13 positions matching TRBD2. V dropped 4 bases and J dropped 2; count of bases not matched to a gene: 8. Germline CDR1 is MNHEY and CDR2 is SVGEGT. The CDR3 is made up of 17 amino acids. CDR3 nucleotides: TGTGCCAGCAGTTTCGGGACTAGCGGGGTTCGCCCCTACGAGCAGTACTTC. This translates into CASSFGTSGVRPYEQYF.

The chain recombines TRBV18 with TRBJ2-3; unclear D gene. CDR3 length: 14 amino acids. Trimming took 4 bases from V and 0 from J, leaving 8 bases between them. Germline V gene data show CDR1 as KGHSH and CDR2 as LQKENI. Here the CDR3 DNA reads TGTGCCAGCTCACTCTCAACTAGCACAGATACGCAGTATTTT. Its protein product is CASSLSTSTDTQYF.

V is TRBV28 and J is TRBJ1-4, with a weak D call TRBD1 (5 bases). Germline CDR1 MDHEN, CDR2 SYDVKM. V was shortened by 5 bases and J by 8 bases, with 15 bases between the two germline ends. This CDR3 is 14 amino acids long. CDR3 sequence: CASSRGRSKEKLFF. As DNA, the CDR3 is TGTGCCAGCAGTAGGGGTCGATCAAAGGAAAAACTGTTTTTT.